The 10 T cell receptor beta chains below come from one sample, sequenced in a study of beta chain features in type 1 diabetes. As every portion of the isolated RNA was reverse transcribed, the sequencing read expressed TCRB transcripts. Here immunoSEQ multiplex PCR was the method, and the copy in TCRdb shows in-frame clones only, minus some. This table has 300,000 or so clones, approximately 8.2% appearing once. Sequenced sample: central memory CD4+ T cells from blood. The receptors here all came from a woman aged 18-29 years in good health.

The V call is TRBV11-3, the J call TRBJ1-1; 9 bases line up with TRBD1. The CDR3 loop spans 13 amino acids. J gave up 8 bases and V 1 base, and 2 bases lay outside the gene matches. In germline, CDR1 is SGHNT, CDR2 YENEEA. The CDR3 bases are TGTGCCAGCAGCTTAGGGACAGGGGTGGAAGCTTTCTTT. Translating gives CASSLGTGVEAFF.

This clone was seen only a few times. This specimen includes other DNA sequences encoding the same CDR3. CDR3 sequence reads: CASSESGYGYTF. CDR3 nucleotides: TGTGCCAGCAGTGAGAGTGGCTATGGCTACACCTTC. The chain couples TRBV2 to TRBJ1-2, with D unresolved. The CDR3 has 12 residues. Germline V CDR1 and CDR2: SNHLY, FYNNEI. Deletions cut 3 bases from V and 4 bases from J, with 6 bases between.

This clone was seen repeatedly, ten times or more. This sequence joins TRBV29-1 and TRBJ1-1; weak D call: TRBD1 (6 bases). This CDR3 has 13 residues. V shed 0 bases and J shed 10 bases, with 15 bases lying between them. Germline V gene data show CDR1 as SQVTM and CDR2 as ANQGSEA. The CDR3 nucleotides read TGCAGCGTTGAAGACTTCGAGCGGGGGCGAGCTTTCTTT. As protein: CSVEDFERGRAFF.

This chain joins TRBV5-6 and TRBJ1-2; 7 nucleotides agree with TRBD1. The germline V gene encodes CDR1 SGHDT and CDR2 YYEEEE. The CDR3 runs to 12 residues. V trimming: 3 bases; J trimming: 8 bases; junction bases outside the gene matches: 4. The DNA of the CDR3 is TGTGCCAGCAGCTGGGGGACAGCCGGCTACACCTTC. Translation: CASSWGTAGYTF.

The J gene is TRBJ1-3, the V gene TRBV7-8; D unclear. The V gene's germline CDR1 is SGHVS and CDR2 FQNEAQ. There are 16 residues in the CDR3. The V end was cut by 1 base, the J end by 2 bases, with 12 bases between. The CDR3 loop reads CASSLGTLGPGNTIYF. CDR3 bases: TGTGCCAGCAGCTTAGGGACTCTAGGCCCTGGAAACACCATATATTTT.

This clone was found a few times. This chain uses TRBV5-1 with TRBJ1-1, with TRBD1 identical over 8 bases. Per germline, CDR1 SGHRS and CDR2 YFSETQ. The CDR3 consists of 18 residues. V was clipped by 3 bases and J by 1 base; unmatched bases: 14. The CDR3 loop reads CASSWTGSIGTQNTEAFF. CDR3 bases: TGCGCCAGCAGCTGGACAGGGTCGATCGGAACCCAGAACACTGAAGCTTTCTTT.

The rearrangement links TRBV9 to TRBJ2-6; no clear D gene. The length of the CDR3 is 15 residues. Trimming removed 4 bases from V and 0 bases from J, with 8 bases in between. Germline V lookup: CDR1 SGDLS, CDR2 YYNGEE. The CDR3 region has the DNA TGTGCCAGCAGCCCATCCCTCTCTGGGGCCAACGTCCTGACTTTC. This gives the protein CASSPSLSGANVLTF.

This clone was seen a handful of times. The chain uses TRBV7-2 and TRBJ2-1; D is possibly TRBD1 or TRBD2 (5 bases each). This CDR3 has 15 residues. V lost 3 bases and J lost 4, with 13 bases in between. Per the germline V gene, CDR1 is SGHTA and CDR2 is FQGNSA. The CDR3 DNA sequence: TGTGCCAGCAGCTTTTGGGACGGTAAATACAATGAGCAGTTCTTC. Its translation is CASSFWDGKYNEQFF. Supplemented by reference TRBV7-2 and TRBJ2-1, the full variable domain reads GAGVSQSPSNKVTEKGKDVELRCDPISGHTALYWYRQSLGQGLEFLIYFQGNSAPDKSGLPSDRFSAERTGGSVSTLTIQRTQQEDSAVYLCASSFWDGKYNEQFFGPGTRLTVL.

This clone turned up a few times. The rearrangement joins TRBV28 to TRBJ1-2; the D is unclear. This CDR3 has 13 amino acids. Germline CDR1 MDHEN, CDR2 SYDVKM. V lost 1 base and J lost 6, with 9 bases in between. The chain's CDR3 is CASSLSQDDGYTF. CDR3 in DNA: TGTGCCAGCAGTTTATCCCAAGATGATGGCTACACCTTC.

This clone has a handful of counts. The CDR3 coding sequence is TGTGCCAGCAGCGGCATTATTAGCACAGATACGCAGTATTTT. Protein product: CASSGIISTDTQYF. The gene calls are TRBV5-6 and TRBJ2-3; D uncertain. This CDR3 comprises 14 residues. In germline, CDR1 is SGHDT, CDR2 YYEEEE. Trimming left V 4 bases short and J 0 bases short, with 9 bases between.